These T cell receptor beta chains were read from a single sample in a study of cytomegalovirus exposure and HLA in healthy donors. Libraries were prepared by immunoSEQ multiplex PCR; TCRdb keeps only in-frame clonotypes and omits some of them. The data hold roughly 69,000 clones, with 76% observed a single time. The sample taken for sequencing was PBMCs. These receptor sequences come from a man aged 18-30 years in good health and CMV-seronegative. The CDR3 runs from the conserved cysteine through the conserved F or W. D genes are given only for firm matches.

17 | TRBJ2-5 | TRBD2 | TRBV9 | CASSVTGTRVRGETQYF | TGTGCCAGCAGCGTAACCGGGACTAGGGTACGGGGAGAGACCCAGTACTTC
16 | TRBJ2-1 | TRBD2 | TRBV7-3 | CASSSSSGGAYNEQFF | TGTGCCAGCAGCTCATCTAGCGGGGGGGCCTACAATGAGCAGTTCTTC
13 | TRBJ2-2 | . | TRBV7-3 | CASSLGGTGELFF | TGTGCCAGCAGCTTAGGGGGGACCGGGGAGCTGTTTTTT
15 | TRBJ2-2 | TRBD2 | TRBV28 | CASRASGGFTGELFF | TGTGCCAGCAGGGCTAGCGGGGGGTTCACCGGGGAGCTGTTTTTT
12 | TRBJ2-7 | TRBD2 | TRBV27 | CASSGGWREQYF | TGTGCCTCGAGCGGGGGGTGGCGCGAGCAGTACTTC
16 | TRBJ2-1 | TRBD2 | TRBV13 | CASSLSLAGGGNEQFF | TGTGCCAGCAGCCTATCCCTAGCGGGGGGCGGGAATGAGCAGTTCTTC
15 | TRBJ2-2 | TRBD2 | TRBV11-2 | CASSLGWGGTGELFF | TGTGCCAGCAGTCTCGGGTGGGGGGGCACCGGGGAGCTGTTTTTT
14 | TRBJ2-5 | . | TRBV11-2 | CASSLRGGQETQYF | TGTGCCAGCAGCTTAAGGGGGGGCCAAGAGACCCAGTACTTC
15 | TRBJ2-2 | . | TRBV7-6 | CASSLETRGGGELFF | TGTGCCAGCAGCTTAGAGACTCGAGGGGGCGGGGAGCTGTTTTTT
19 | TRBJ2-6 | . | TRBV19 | CASSIGFGVGSSGANVLTF | TGTGCCAGTAGTATAGGGTTCGGGGTGGGAAGCTCTGGGGCCAACGTCCTGACTTTC
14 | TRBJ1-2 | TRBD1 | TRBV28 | CASRTGALDYGYTF | TGTGCCAGCAGGACAGGGGCGCTCGACTATGGCTACACCTTC
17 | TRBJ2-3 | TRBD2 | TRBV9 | CASSVYSGGAVGDTQYF | TGTGCCAGCAGCGTATATAGCGGGGGGGCAGTGGGAGATACGCAGTATTTT